These 14 T cell receptor beta chains originate from one sample sequenced in a study of T-cell reconstitution after alpha-beta-depleted transplantation in children. Molecular barcoding with unique molecular identifiers was used for the TCRbeta library. TCRdb fed the PCR reads into MiXCR, producing one record per CDR3 protein. The sample consists of roughly 400,000 distinct CDR3 sequences, around 21% of them appearing once. The sample consisted of PBMCs from the stem cell graft donor, taken from the stem cell graft. These TCRs come from a human donor who donated a stem cell graft to a child with acute myeloid leukemia.

This clonotype was recorded a few times. The rearrangement uses TRBV29-1 and TRBJ2-7; either TRBD1 or TRBD2 may fit D (5 bases each). The CDR3 covers 15 residues. Trimming cost V 1 base and J 0 bases, with 13 bases left between them. The germline V gene encodes CDR1 SQVTM and CDR2 ANQGSEA. Here the CDR3 reads CSVEGGGTGSYEQYF. The CDR3 DNA reads TGCAGCGTTGAAGGTGGGGGAACGGGCTCCTACGAGCAGTACTTC.

V and J are TRBV3-1 and TRBJ2-5; D is ambiguous. The CDR3 has 12 amino acids. Germline V CDR1 and CDR2: LGHDT, YNNKEL (reference sequence). V lost 0 bases and J 9 bases, leaving 8 bases between the germline ends. The CDR3 bases are TGTGCCAGCAGCCAAGAAATGATGTCCCAGTACTTC. Translation: CASSQEMMSQYF.

This chain connects TRBV18 to TRBJ2-7; 7 bases match TRBD1. J lost 6 bases, V lost 3 bases, and 5 bases had no gene match. The germline gives CDR1 KGHSH, CDR2 LQKENI. CDR3 length: 13 amino acids. CDR3: CASSPGQSGEQYF. CDR3 bases: TGTGCCAGCTCACCGGGACAGTCGGGCGAGCAGTACTTC.

This clonotype has ten or more counts. The chain is built from TRBV5-1 and TRBJ1-6, with 7 bases that match TRBD1. This CDR3 region has 14 residues. Germline CDR1 SGHRS, CDR2 YFSETQ. With 3 bases clipped from V and 13 bases from J, the junction kept 10 bases outside the gene matches. The DNA for the CDR3 is TGCGCCAGCAGCTCACAGGGGTGGAGTGATCCCCTCCACTTT. Encoded protein: CASSSQGWSDPLHF. Full variable domain (rest looked up from reference TRBV5-1 and TRBJ1-6): KAGVTQTPRYLIKTRGQQVTLSCSPISGHRSVSWYQQTPGQGLQFLFEYFSETQRNKGNFPGRFSGRQFSNSRSEMNVSTLELGDSALYLCASSSQGWSDPLHFGNGTRLTVT.

The genes are TRBV7-2 and TRBJ1-5, with D unresolved. V was pared by 3 bases and J by 1 base, with 7 bases between. The germline V gene has CDR1 SGHTA and CDR2 FQGNSA. This CDR3 region has 14 residues. CDR3 in amino acids: CASSFAMSNQPQHF. The CDR3 DNA reads TGTGCCAGCAGCTTCGCTATGAGCAATCAGCCCCAGCATTTT.

This clonotype has more than one count but fewer than ten. V is TRBV5-4 and J is TRBJ2-7; D gene ambiguous. Trimming cost V 0 bases and J 4 bases, with 8 bases left between them. Germline values: CDR1 SGHNT, CDR2 YYREEE (reference sequence). The CDR3 extends over 13 amino acids. The CDR3 loop reads CASSLGVLYEQYF. CDR3 DNA sequence: TGTGCCAGCAGCTTGGGGGTTCTTTACGAGCAGTACTTC.

The chain combines TRBV28 with TRBJ2-1; 10 bases align to TRBD2. This CDR3 region has 16 residues. With 8 bases clipped from V and 6 bases from J, the junction kept 13 bases outside the gene matches. The V gene's germline CDR1 is MDHEN and CDR2 SYDVKM. The CDR3 region has the DNA TGTGCCAGCCGGGGGGCTAGCGGGAGTTGGGGCAATGAGCAGTTCTTC. Its protein product is CASRGASGSWGNEQFF.

This clonotype appeared a few times. The chain carries TRBV12-3 or TRBV12-4 and TRBJ2-1, with unresolved D. The CDR3 has 11 residues. Trimming shortened V by 6 bases and J by 9 bases, and 9 bases separated the two germline ends. The CDR3 DNA reads as TGTGCCAGCAGCCAACTTTCTGAGCAGTTCTTC. This codes for CASSQLSEQFF.

This clonotype occurred many times. V and J are TRBV29-1 and TRBJ2-1; 8 bases map to TRBD2. Trimming took 4 bases from V and 7 from J; bases not matched to a gene: 18. Germline V gene sequence: CDR1 SQVTM, CDR2 ANQGSEA. This CDR3 comprises 17 residues. The CDR3 region has the DNA TGCAGCGTTGCCTCCAATCTAGGAGCGGGAGTTACGAATGAGCAGTTCTTC. This encodes CSVASNLGAGVTNEQFF.

The chain links TRBV7-8 to TRBJ2-1; D may be TRBD2 (6 bases). CDR3 length: 12 residues. Germline V gene data show CDR1 as SGHVS and CDR2 as FQNEAQ. V was cut by 5 bases and J by 10 bases, with 12 bases left in between. In nucleotides, the CDR3 is TGTGCCAGCAGCCCCCCGGGGGTAGAGCAGTTCTTC. Translated, it gives CASSPPGVEQFF.

This rearrangement joins TRBV7-8 to TRBJ2-7; the match to TRBD2 covers 9 bases. The germline V gene has CDR1 SGHVS and CDR2 FQNEAQ. J gave up 7 bases and V 6 bases, and 13 bases lay outside the gene matches. The CDR3 contains 15 residues. The CDR3 loop reads CASSLPSGISREQYF. The CDR3 nucleotides read TGTGCCAGCAGTCTCCCTAGCGGGATAAGTAGAGAGCAGTACTTC.

In this sample, this clonotype turned up a few times. The DNA for the CDR3 is TGTGCCAGCAACCCCGACAGTTACAATGAGCAGTTCTTC. Translating gives CASNPDSYNEQFF. The V gene is TRBV12-3 or TRBV12-4, the J gene TRBJ2-1; perhaps TRBD1 as D (5 bases). Trimming removed 7 bases at V and 4 bases at J, with 11 bases between. The CDR3 totals 13 residues.

V gene TRBV5-6 combines with J gene TRBJ2-1; D might be TRBD2 (6 bases). CDR1 and CDR2 from the germline V gene are SGHDT and YYEEEE. V was clipped by 1 base and J by 5 bases, with 28 bases between them. CDR3 size: 20 residues. The CDR3 here is CASSLSINLGRARDHNEQFF. In DNA, the CDR3 is TGTGCCAGCAGCTTGTCAATCAATCTCGGGAGAGCAAGGGATCACAATGAGCAGTTCTTC.

The chain is built from TRBV12-5 and TRBJ2-7; D possibly corresponds to TRBD2 (6 bases). The CDR3 sequence is 15 residues long. V lost 7 bases, J lost 0 bases, and 16 bases lay in between. Germline CDR1 is LGHNT and CDR2 is FRNRAP. The CDR3 loop is CASALGGSPSYEQYF. DNA of the CDR3: TGTGCTAGTGCCCTCGGAGGGAGTCCCTCCTACGAGCAGTACTTC. Full variable domain (missing parts from reference TRBV12-5 and TRBJ2-7): DARVTQTPRHKVTEMGQEVTMRCQPILGHNTVFWYRQTMMQGLELLAYFRNRAPLDDSGMPKDRFSAEMPDATLATLKIQPSEPRDSAVYFCASALGGSPSYEQYFGPGTRLTVT.